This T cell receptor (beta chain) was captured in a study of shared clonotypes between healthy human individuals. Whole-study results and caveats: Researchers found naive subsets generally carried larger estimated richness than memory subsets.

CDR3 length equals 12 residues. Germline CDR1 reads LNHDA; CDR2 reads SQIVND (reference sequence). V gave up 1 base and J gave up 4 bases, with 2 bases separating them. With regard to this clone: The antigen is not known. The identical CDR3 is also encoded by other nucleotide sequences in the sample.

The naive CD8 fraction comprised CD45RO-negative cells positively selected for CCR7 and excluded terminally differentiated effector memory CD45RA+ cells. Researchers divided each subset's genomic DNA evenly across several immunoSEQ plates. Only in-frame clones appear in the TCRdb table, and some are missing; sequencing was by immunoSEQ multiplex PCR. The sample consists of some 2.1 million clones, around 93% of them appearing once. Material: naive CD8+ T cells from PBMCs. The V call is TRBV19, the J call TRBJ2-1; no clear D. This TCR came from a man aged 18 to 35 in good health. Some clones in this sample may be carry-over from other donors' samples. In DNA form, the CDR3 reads TGTGCCAGTAGTATAGGGTACAATGAGCAGTTCTTC. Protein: CASSIGYNEQFF.